A selection of T cell receptor beta chains follows, all from one sample in a study of blood T cell repertoires in COVID-19. Libraries were prepared by immunoSEQ multiplex PCR; TCRdb keeps only in-frame clonotypes and omits some of them. The sample lists about 98,000 clones; roughly 80% were seen once. Sequencing used peripheral blood. The receptors derive from a man in his 70s with active or convalescent COVID-19. The CDR3 runs from the conserved cysteine through the conserved F or W. A D gene is named only where the DNA matches it firmly. Not every row has a clone size; where given, it reads once, few, many or a size class.

V: TRBV6-5
J: TRBJ1-6
size: .
D: TRBD1
DNA: TGTGCCAGCAGTACTTATGGACAGGGAGGATCACCCCTCCACTTT
CDR3: CASSTYGQGGSPLHF

V: TRBV18
J: TRBJ2-5
size: .
D: .
DNA: TGTGCCAGCTCACGTGGACAAACAGAGACCCAGTACTTC
CDR3: CASSRGQTETQYF

V: TRBV5-5
J: TRBJ1-4
size: .
D: TRBD1
DNA: TGTGCCAGCAGCGTTGACAGGGGTTGGGATGAAAAACTGTTTTTT
CDR3: CASSVDRGWDEKLFF

V: TRBV19
J: TRBJ2-6
size: .
D: .
DNA: TGTGCCAGTAGTATAAGCGGTGGGGCCAACGTCCTGACTTTC
CDR3: CASSISGGANVLTF

V: TRBV18
J: TRBJ2-7
size: .
D: .
DNA: TGTGCCAGCTCACCTCGACAGGAATCCTACGAGCAGTACTTC
CDR3: CASSPRQESYEQYF

V: TRBV11-3
J: TRBJ2-7
size: .
D: TRBD1
DNA: TGTGCCAGCAGCTCCAGGACAGGGTCAAATTTGCGCGAGCAGTACTTC
CDR3: CASSSRTGSNLREQYF

V: TRBV5-5
J: TRBJ1-3
size: .
D: .
DNA: TGTGCCAGCAGGGCTGATGGAAACACCATATATTTT
CDR3: CASRADGNTIYF

V: TRBV2
J: TRBJ1-1
size: .
D: .
DNA: TGTGCCAGCAGGGAGACAGTGAACACTGAAGCTTTCTTT
CDR3: CASRETVNTEAFF

V: TRBV7-9
J: TRBJ1-1
size: .
D: TRBD1
DNA: TGTGCCAGCAGCTCAGGACAGGGGAACACTGAAGCTTTCTTT
CDR3: CASSSGQGNTEAFF

V: TRBV30
J: TRBJ2-1
size: few
D: .
DNA: TGTGCCTGGAGTTCGGGGATAAATGAGCAGTTCTTC
CDR3: CAWSSGINEQFF

V: TRBV6-5
J: TRBJ2-3
size: .
D: TRBD2
DNA: TGTGCCAGCAGAAGCGGGGCAGATACGCAGTATTTT
CDR3: CASRSGADTQYF

V: TRBV7-9
J: TRBJ1-3
size: once
D: .
DNA: TGTGCCAGCAGCTTAATAGGGGATGGAGCTGATGGAAACACCATATATTTT
CDR3: CASSLIGDGADGNTIYF

V: TRBV12-3/TRBV12-4
J: TRBJ2-1
size: once
D: TRBD2
DNA: TGTGCCAGCAGGTGGGGGGGCAATGAGCAGTTCTTC
CDR3: CASRWGGNEQFF

V: TRBV10-3
J: TRBJ1-3
size: .
D: TRBD1
DNA: TGTGCCGCGACAGGGGCCGGGGGAAACACCATATATTTT
CDR3: CAATGAGGNTIYF

V: TRBV4-3
J: TRBJ2-7
size: .
D: .
DNA: TGCGCCAGCAGCCAAGCCCACGGACAGAGCTACGAGCAGTACTTC
CDR3: CASSQAHGQSYEQYF

V: TRBV24-1
J: TRBJ2-1
size: .
D: .
DNA: TGTGCCACCAGTAGTACAGGGAGCTCCTACAATGAGCAGTTCTTC
CDR3: CATSSTGSSYNEQFF

V: TRBV3-1/TRBV3-2
J: TRBJ1-2
size: .
D: .
DNA: TGTGCCAGCAGCCAAGCATATGAGTTGAGGAACTATGGCTACACCTTC
CDR3: CASSQAYELRNYGYTF

V: TRBV3-1/TRBV3-2
J: TRBJ2-5
size: .
D: .
DNA: TGTGCCAGCAGTTTACGCACGGCTAGCGAAACACAAGAGACCCAGTACTTC
CDR3: CASSLRTASETQETQYF

V: TRBV14
J: TRBJ2-1
size: .
D: TRBD1
DNA: TGTGCCAGCAGCCCGTCGGGACAGGGGCTGATCGATGAGCAGTTCTTC
CDR3: CASSPSGQGLIDEQFF

V: TRBV10-1
J: TRBJ1-1
size: .
D: TRBD1
DNA: TGCGCCAGCAGCCCCAACAGGGGTAACACTGAAGCTTTCTTT
CDR3: CASSPNRGNTEAFF

V: TRBV7-3
J: TRBJ1-2
size: once
D: .
DNA: TGTGCCAGCCGGGAATATCGGAATGGCTACACCTTC
CDR3: CASREYRNGYTF

V: TRBV6-4
J: TRBJ2-1
size: .
D: TRBD2
DNA: TGTGCCAGCAGTGAACTAGCGGGGGTTGGTGAGCAGTTCTTC
CDR3: CASSELAGVGEQFF

V: TRBV2
J: TRBJ2-1
size: .
D: TRBD2
DNA: TGTGCCAGCAGTGGCTCTAGCGGGGGGCGGTCCTCCTCCTACAATGAGCAGTTCTTC
CDR3: CASSGSSGGRSSSYNEQFF

V: TRBV2
J: TRBJ1-2
size: .
D: TRBD1
DNA: TGTGCCAGCAGCGCCGGGACAGGGCAGTTTTCTGACTATGGCTACACCTTC
CDR3: CASSAGTGQFSDYGYTF

V: TRBV29-1
J: TRBJ2-3
size: .
D: .
DNA: TGCAGCGTTGATATGTTGAGTAGTGCGCAGTATTTT
CDR3: CSVDMLSSAQYF

V: TRBV2
J: TRBJ2-7
size: .
D: TRBD2
DNA: TGTGCCAGCAGTGACCCAGCGGGGGTCGGTTCCTACGAGCAGTACTTC
CDR3: CASSDPAGVGSYEQYF

V: TRBV6-5
J: TRBJ1-1
size: .
D: .
DNA: TGTGCCAGCAGGGGGGGGTGGAACACTGAAGCTTTCTTT
CDR3: CASRGGWNTEAFF

V: TRBV6-5
J: TRBJ1-3
size: .
D: .
DNA: TGTGCCAGCAGTTTTGCGGGGAGAGTAGGAAACACCATATATTTT
CDR3: CASSFAGRVGNTIYF

V: TRBV5-5
J: TRBJ1-5
size: few
D: TRBD1
DNA: TGTGCCAGCAGCTTGACAACAGGGGGCGCCGATCGCCAGCCCCAGCATTTT
CDR3: CASSLTTGGADRQPQHF

V: TRBV9
J: TRBJ1-4
size: .
D: .
DNA: TGTGCCAGCAGCGTAGGAGCCAAGAATGAAAAACTGTTTTTT
CDR3: CASSVGAKNEKLFF

V: TRBV7-7
J: TRBJ2-2
size: few
D: TRBD2
DNA: TGTGCTAGCAGCTTAGGCACTAGCGGTCCCGGGGAGCTGTTTTTT
CDR3: CASSLGTSGPGELFF

V: TRBV6-2/TRBV6-3
J: TRBJ2-7
size: .
D: TRBD1
DNA: TGTGCCAGCAGTTTCTCGACAGGGGCCTACGAGCAGTACTTC
CDR3: CASSFSTGAYEQYF

V: TRBV24-1
J: TRBJ2-2
size: .
D: TRBD1
DNA: TGTGCCACCAGTGACGGACAGGTGAACACCGGGGAGCTGTTTTTT
CDR3: CATSDGQVNTGELFF

V: TRBV30
J: TRBJ2-3
size: .
D: .
DNA: TGTGCCTGGAGTAAGCGGAGTTTTTCAGATACGCAGTATTTT
CDR3: CAWSKRSFSDTQYF

V: TRBV5-6
J: TRBJ2-2
size: .
D: .
DNA: TGTGCCAGCAGCTTGGATCTTAACACCGGGGAGCTGTTTTTT
CDR3: CASSLDLNTGELFF

V: TRBV5-1
J: TRBJ2-7
size: .
D: TRBD2
DNA: TGCGCCAGCAGCTTTGGGCTAGCGGGAACCTACGAGCAGTACTTC
CDR3: CASSFGLAGTYEQYF

V: TRBV18
J: TRBJ2-1
size: .
D: TRBD2
DNA: TGTGCCAGCTCACCACCAACTAGCGGGGCCAATGAGCAGTTCTTC
CDR3: CASSPPTSGANEQFF

V: TRBV27
J: TRBJ1-1
size: .
D: .
DNA: TGTGCCAGCAGTTCCTCCTTCCCGGTGAACACTGAAGCTTTCTTT
CDR3: CASSSSFPVNTEAFF

V: TRBV16
J: TRBJ1-1
size: .
D: .
DNA: TGTGCCAGCAGCCAGTCGAGGACTGAAGCTTTCTTT
CDR3: CASSQSRTEAFF

V: TRBV6-5
J: TRBJ1-4
size: .
D: .
DNA: TGTGCCAGCAGTTACTCGAATCCAGCAACTAATGAAAAACTGTTTTTT
CDR3: CASSYSNPATNEKLFF

V: TRBV11-2
J: TRBJ1-1
size: .
D: .
DNA: TGTGCCAGCAGCTTGTCCGGGTCCACTGAAGCTTTCTTT
CDR3: CASSLSGSTEAFF

V: TRBV12-3/TRBV12-4
J: TRBJ1-1
size: few
D: TRBD1
DNA: TGTGCCAGCAGCCGACAGGGGCACGCTTTCTTT
CDR3: CASSRQGHAFF

V: TRBV20-1
J: TRBJ2-4
size: .
D: .
DNA: TGCAGTGCTAGTTTAGGGGCCGAAAGGGGCATTCAGTACTTC
CDR3: CSASLGAERGIQYF

V: TRBV4-2
J: TRBJ2-7
size: .
D: TRBD1
DNA: TGTGCCAGCAGCCAAGCCCAAGGACAGGGTTACGAGCAGTACTTC
CDR3: CASSQAQGQGYEQYF

V: TRBV5-4
J: TRBJ1-5
size: .
D: .
DNA: TGTGCCACCTCATACAGGGATAGCAATCAGCCCCAGCATTTT
CDR3: CATSYRDSNQPQHF

V: TRBV11-2
J: TRBJ2-7
size: .
D: .
DNA: TGTGCCAGCAGCTTAGTCAGGGTTTCCTACGAGCAGTACTTC
CDR3: CASSLVRVSYEQYF

V: TRBV9
J: TRBJ2-7
size: once
D: .
DNA: TGTGCCAGCAGCCTAACTAGTCTTGGCGAGCAGTACTTC
CDR3: CASSLTSLGEQYF

V: TRBV19
J: TRBJ1-2
size: .
D: .
DNA: TGTGCCAGTAGTATAGATGGAGGGGCGCAGGGAAAGGGCTACACCTTC
CDR3: CASSIDGGAQGKGYTF

V: TRBV12-3/TRBV12-4
J: TRBJ2-7
size: .
D: .
DNA: TGTGCCAGCAGTCGGACAGTCGAGCAGTACTTC
CDR3: CASSRTVEQYF

V: TRBV30
J: TRBJ2-7
size: once
D: TRBD2
DNA: TGTGCCTGGAGTTTACTAGGGACTACCTACGAGCAGTACTTC
CDR3: CAWSLLGTTYEQYF